This entry features one TCR beta chain sequence. The sample holds a few counts of this clonotype. Its antigen has not been determined. No base quality information exists; no much larger clone differs at one position. The data were taken from a study of naive and memory T cell subsets (dated by TCRdb to 2016 to 2017). As for the study more broadly: The figure summarizing the skin biopsy and whole blood samples listed 10 or so blood donors, 7 tuberculin skin test biopsies and 3 saline control biopsies. Usually PCR2 was run as a SYBR Green qPCR and stopped at a set threshold, although low-input samples could use end-point PCR (approximately 6 cycles) instead. What the work shows at the level of the full study, not this receptor alone: The RNA-based method was acknowledged to be potentially sensitive to changes in TCR transcripts with T cell activation and differentiation.

The library was prepared using 5' RACE. Four rounds of PCR, run with the SP2 primer together with nested alpha and beta constant region primers, were used to amplify the ligated cDNA. TCR RNA was reverse transcribed with SuperScript IV using alpha and beta constant region primers for the blood and skin samples. An oligonucleotide carrying the Illumina SP2 primer and a UMI was ligated to the 3' end of the cDNA by means of T4 RNA ligase 1. To prevent hairpin formation, the 12-nucleotide UMI was made up of two random hexamers with an eight-base spacer between them. TCR alpha and beta chain libraries were processed separately from the second PCR onward, with dual indexing for multiplexing. After pooling, the indexed libraries were analyzed by capillary electrophoresis and sequenced on either an Illumina MiSeq or NextSeq. Libraries were spiked with PhiX DNA at about 4.5-7.5% so that base diversity was increased and cluster recognition was improved. The original pipeline was this. Demultiplexor took UMIs from read 2, joined the UMIs to the TCR sequence from read 1, and separated reads according to sample indices. V and J genes and V-J junctions were identified by Decombinator, and each TCR was assigned a five-part identifier that included V and J deletions. Collapsinator relied on UMIs to correct both sequencing errors and PCR amplification heterogeneity, producing a UMI-based abundance for each TCR. CDR3Translator turned identifiers into nucleotide sequence, translated that sequence into amino acids, and pulled out CDR3 regions based on terminal motifs. After normalization to the amount of input RNA, the error-corrected alpha and beta TCR counts from blood and from skin were compared. TCRdb reprocessing: public reads trimmed at Q25 with fastp, clones called with MiXCR, in-frame beta chains kept. Rows are combined by CDR3 protein, so each entry shows the most common genes and DNA. Clone size and V and J calls follow TCRdb, not the original study. The sample table contains about 59,000 distinct CDR3 sequences; only one count was recorded for approximately 8.5% of them. In total, the top ten clones hold about 19% of the sample.

The study reported a robust and sensitive protocol to amplify, sequence and analyze TCRs, based on 3' ligation of a UMI-containing oligonucleotide to TCR cDNA. Whole blood analysis involved drawing more than 2 ml of peripheral blood from adult healthy volunteers into Tempus tubes and then extracting RNA following the manufacturer's instructions. Total RNA, without cell sorting, was DNase treated with RQ1 DNase before reverse transcription, targeting 1 to 1000 ng input. Libraries were prepared from skin biopsies and whole blood so that pipeline robustness could be tested in samples in which T cells form a minority population. The TCR originated in a female donor in good health.

CDR3 region: CASSLRAAENTGELFF. The DNA reads TGTGCCAGCAGCTTGAGGGCAGCTGAGAACACCGGGGAGCTGTTTTTT. This sequence uses TRBV5-5 and TRBJ2-2, with the D gene not confidently named. Reading from cysteine to phenylalanine, the CDR3 counts 16 amino acids. The CDR3 DNA has 48 bases and is translated from base 1. The CDR1 and CDR2 encoded by the germline V gene (reference sequence) are SGHKS and YYEKEE. V drops 1 base and J drops 1 base, leaving 11 bases in between.